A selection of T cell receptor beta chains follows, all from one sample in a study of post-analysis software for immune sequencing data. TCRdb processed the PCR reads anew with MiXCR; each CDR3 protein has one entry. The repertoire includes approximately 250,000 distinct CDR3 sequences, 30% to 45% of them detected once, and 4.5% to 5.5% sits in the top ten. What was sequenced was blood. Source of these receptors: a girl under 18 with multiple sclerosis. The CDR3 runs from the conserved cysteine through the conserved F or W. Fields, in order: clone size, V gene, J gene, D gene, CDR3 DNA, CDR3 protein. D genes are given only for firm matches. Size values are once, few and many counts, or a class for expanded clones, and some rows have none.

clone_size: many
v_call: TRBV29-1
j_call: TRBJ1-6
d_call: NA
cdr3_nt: TGCAGCGTGACCTTGGGACCATCGGTTTCACCCCTCCACTTT
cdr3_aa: CSVTLGPSVSPLHF

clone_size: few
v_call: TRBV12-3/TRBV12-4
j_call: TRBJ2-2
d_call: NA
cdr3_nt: TGTGCCAGCAGTCACAGGGACAACGGGGAGCTGTTTTTT
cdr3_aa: CASSHRDNGELFF

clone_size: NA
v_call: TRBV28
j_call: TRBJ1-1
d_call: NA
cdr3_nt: TGTGCCAGCAGTTTAACTTTCAGGGGGAACACTGAAGCTTTCTTT
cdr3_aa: CASSLTFRGNTEAFF

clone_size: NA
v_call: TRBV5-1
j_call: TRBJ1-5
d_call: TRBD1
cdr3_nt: TGCGCCAGCAGCACGGGGACAGGGAGTTCCCAGCATTTT
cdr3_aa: CASSTGTGSSQHF

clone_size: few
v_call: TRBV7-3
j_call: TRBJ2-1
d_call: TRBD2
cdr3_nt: TGTGCCAGCAGCTTAGGTGGGGGAGGGGTGCAGTTCTTC
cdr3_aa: CASSLGGGGVQFF

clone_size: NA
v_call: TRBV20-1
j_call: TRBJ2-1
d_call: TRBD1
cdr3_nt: TGCAGTGCTCCTTCTGCTAGGCAGGGGGAGACCCAGTTCTTC
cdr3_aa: CSAPSARQGETQFF

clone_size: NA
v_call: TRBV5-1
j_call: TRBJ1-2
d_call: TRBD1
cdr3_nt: TGCGCCAGCAGCTTGGCCGCCGGACAGGGAGTCGGCTCTGGCTACACCTTC
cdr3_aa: CASSLAAGQGVGSGYTF

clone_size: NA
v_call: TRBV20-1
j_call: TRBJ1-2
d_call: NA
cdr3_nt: TGCAGTGCTAGAGTACTGCGGGCGGATAACTATGGCTACACCTTC
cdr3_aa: CSARVLRADNYGYTF

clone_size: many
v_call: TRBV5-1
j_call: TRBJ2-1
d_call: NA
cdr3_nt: TGCGCCAGCAGAGTTGACAATGAGCAGTTCTTC
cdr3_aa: CASRVDNEQFF

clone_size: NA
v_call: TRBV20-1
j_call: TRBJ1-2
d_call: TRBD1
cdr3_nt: TGCAGTGCCCCCGAGAGGCAGGGGGCTGGGGGCTACACCTTC
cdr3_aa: CSAPERQGAGGYTF

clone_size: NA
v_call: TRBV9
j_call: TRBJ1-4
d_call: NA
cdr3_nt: TGTGCCAGCAGCGTAGGGGGAGGGAATGAAAAACTGTTTTTT
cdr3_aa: CASSVGGGNEKLFF

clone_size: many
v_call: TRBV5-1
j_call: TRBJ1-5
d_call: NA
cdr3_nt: TGCGCCAGCAGCTTGGGTGAGGGGATTAGCAATCAGCCCCAGCATTTT
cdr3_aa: CASSLGEGISNQPQHF

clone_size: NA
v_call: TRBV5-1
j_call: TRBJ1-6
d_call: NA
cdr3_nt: TGCGCCAGCAGCTATTGGGCCAATTCACCCCTCCACTTT
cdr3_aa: CASSYWANSPLHF

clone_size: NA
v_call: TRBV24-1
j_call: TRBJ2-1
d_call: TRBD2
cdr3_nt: TGTGCCACCAGTGGAGAGCGGGAGGGCGCCTACAATGAGCAGTTCTTC
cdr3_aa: CATSGEREGAYNEQFF

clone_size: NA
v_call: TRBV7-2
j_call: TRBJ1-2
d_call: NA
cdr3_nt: TGTGCCAGCAGCTTAGACTTGAGGGGAGGCTACACCTTC
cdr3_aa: CASSLDLRGGYTF